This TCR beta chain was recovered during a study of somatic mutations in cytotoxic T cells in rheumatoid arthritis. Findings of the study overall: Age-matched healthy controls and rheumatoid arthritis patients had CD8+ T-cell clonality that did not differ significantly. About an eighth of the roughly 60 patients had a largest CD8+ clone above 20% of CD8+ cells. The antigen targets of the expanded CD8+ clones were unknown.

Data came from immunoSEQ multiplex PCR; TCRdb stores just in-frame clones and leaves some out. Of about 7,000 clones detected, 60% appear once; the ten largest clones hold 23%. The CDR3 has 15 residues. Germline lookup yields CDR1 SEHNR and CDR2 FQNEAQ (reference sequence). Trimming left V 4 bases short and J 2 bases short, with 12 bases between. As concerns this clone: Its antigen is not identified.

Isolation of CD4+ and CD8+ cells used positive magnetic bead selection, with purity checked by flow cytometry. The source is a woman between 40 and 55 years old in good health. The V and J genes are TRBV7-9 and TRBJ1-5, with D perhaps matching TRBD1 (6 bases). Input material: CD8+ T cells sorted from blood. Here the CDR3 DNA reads TGTGCCAGCAGCTATGGACAGTATGGCAATCAGCCCCAGCATTTT. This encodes CASSYGQYGNQPQHF.